A selection of T cell receptor beta chains follows, all from one sample in a study of blood T cell repertoires in COVID-19. The assay was immunoSEQ multiplex PCR, and TCRdb's table has in-frame clones only and misses some. The sample comprises 200,000 to 300,000 clones, around nine tenths of which are singletons, and roughly 9.8% rests with the top ten. Sequenced sample: peripheral blood. These receptors were collected from a man between 40 and 49 years old who had recovered from COVID-19. CDR3s include the opening cysteine and the closing phenylalanine or tryptophan. Where a row states a size, it is once, few, many or the class of an expanded clone; other rows omit it.

>-|TRBV28|TRBJ2-3
CASSLPRGGGAHHTQYF
>-|TRBV18|TRBJ2-7
CASSPESYEQYF
>once|TRBV6-5|TRBJ2-1
CASSYGPPGLYNEQFF
>-|TRBV6-4|TRBJ2-1
CASSDSTGNYNEQFF
>-|TRBV7-9|TRBJ1-1
CASSLRTGRHTEAFF
>-|TRBV29-1|TRBJ2-5
CSVVRGYGETQYF
>-|TRBV27|TRBJ2-1
CASSTRQGDDIAGGNEQFF
>-|TRBV12-2|TRBJ1-2
CASRLRPARGYTF
>-|TRBV6-6|TRBJ1-4
CASSHRGGNEKLFF
>-|TRBV11-2|TRBJ1-2
CASSNRENYGYTF
>-|TRBV6-2/TRBV6-3|TRBJ2-7
CASSYSRLAEEQYF
>few|TRBV7-3|TRBJ1-4
CASSPGRVGILREKLFF
>-|TRBV4-3|TRBJ2-1
CASSRSEVAGRNEQFF
>-|TRBV21-1|TRBJ2-1
CASSLGGRDYNEQFF
>few|TRBV5-5|TRBJ1-5
CASSGQQGAGSNQPQHF
>-|TRBV4-3|TRBJ1-4
CASSQEGVANEKLFF
>-|TRBV2|TRBJ2-1
CASSVTGGPGNEQFF
>-|TRBV3-1/TRBV3-2|TRBJ2-1
CASSHSGLAENSYNEQFF
>-|TRBV12-3/TRBV12-4|TRBJ1-1
CASIKHRNTEAFF
>-|TRBV12-5|TRBJ1-1
CASGLAAGGLGTEAFF
>-|TRBV9|TRBJ1-1
CASSVGLSAEAFF
>once|TRBV11-3|TRBJ2-5
CASSSVRIAGGEETQYF
>-|TRBV5-4|TRBJ2-7
CASSPGQGRFTYEQYF
>-|TRBV7-2|TRBJ2-7
CASSLVASGAPNEQYF
>-|TRBV5-4|TRBJ2-1
CASSGQGGYNEQFF
>-|TRBV10-2|TRBJ1-1
CASRLTGDTEAFF
>-|TRBV2|TRBJ2-5
CASSEAGLAAETQYF
>-|TRBV7-2|TRBJ2-7
CASSSTRNTEQYF
>-|TRBV6-6|TRBJ1-1
CASSSDRSEAFF
>-|TRBV10-3|TRBJ2-1
CAISGLAGGHEQFF
>few|TRBV19|TRBJ1-1
CATRNRANTEAFF
>-|TRBV7-9|TRBJ1-1
CASSSRQATEAFF
>-|TRBV6-5|TRBJ1-4
CASRKWGGQEEKLFF
>once|TRBV7-2|TRBJ1-5
CASSLVVARYQPQHF
>-|TRBV6-2/TRBV6-3|TRBJ1-1
CASSPMPPGVANTEAFF